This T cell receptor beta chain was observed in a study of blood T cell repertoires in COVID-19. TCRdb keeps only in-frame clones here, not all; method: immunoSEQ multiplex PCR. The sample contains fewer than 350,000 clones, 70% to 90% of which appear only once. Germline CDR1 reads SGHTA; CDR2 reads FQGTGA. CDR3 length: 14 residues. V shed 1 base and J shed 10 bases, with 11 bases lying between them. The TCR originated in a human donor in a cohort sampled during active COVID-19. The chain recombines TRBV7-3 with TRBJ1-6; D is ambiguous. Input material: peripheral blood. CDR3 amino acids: CASSLRGADSPLHF. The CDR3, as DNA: TGTGCCAGCAGCTTAAGGGGAGCGGACTCACCCCTCCACTTT.